This T cell receptor (beta chain) was retrieved from a study of shared clonotypes between healthy human individuals. Some clones are missing from TCRdb's copy, which holds only in-frame ones; the method was immunoSEQ multiplex PCR. The table records fewer than 400,000 clones, 74% of them present only once. Germline CDR1 is MNHEY and CDR2 is SMNVEV (reference sequence). Deletions cut 2 bases from V and 5 bases from J, with 9 bases between. The CDR3 extends over 14 amino acids. The sample comprised memory CD4+ T cells sorted from blood. As for subset: CD45RA-negative fraction. This sequence was found in a man aged 25-45 years in good health. This chain uses TRBV27 with TRBJ1-4, with D maybe TRBD1 (5 bases). The CDR3 nucleotides read TGTGCCAGCAGTTTACAGGGCAGAAATGAAAAACTGTTTTTT. This gives the protein CASSLQGRNEKLFF. The full variable domain, in which reference TRBV27 and TRBJ1-4 provide the parts outside the CDR3, is EAQVTQNPRYLITVTGKKLTVTCSQNMNHEYMSWYRQDPGLGLRQIYYSMNVEVTDKGDVPEGYKVSRKEKRNFPLILESPSPNQTSLYFCASSLQGRNEKLFFGSGTQLSVL.